The 5 T cell receptor beta chains given below trace back to one sample, sequenced in a study of blood T cell repertoires in COVID-19. This table comes from immunoSEQ multiplex PCR, and its TCRdb copy is limited to in-frame clones, with some not included. The sample yields about 260,000 clones, around nine tenths seen once. Sequenced sample: peripheral blood. The receptors derive from a woman aged 55-75 years with COVID-19, enrolled during active disease.

This chain links TRBV9 with TRBJ2-1; possibly TRBD2 for D (5 bases). Trimming stripped 0 bases from V and 2 bases from J, with 9 bases between. Germline V lookup: CDR1 SGDLS, CDR2 YYNGEE. The CDR3 runs 15 residues. This CDR3 is CASSVAGNPYNEQFF. The CDR3, as DNA: TGTGCCAGCAGCGTAGCCGGGAATCCCTACAATGAGCAGTTCTTC.

This clone has more than one count but fewer than ten. This chain joins TRBV19 and TRBJ1-2; 11 bases map to TRBD1. V lost 4 bases, J lost 2 bases, and 3 bases stayed unmatched. The germline V gene has CDR1 LNHDA and CDR2 SQIVND (reference sequence). The CDR3 is 15 amino acids. CDR3 coding DNA: TGTGCCAGTAGTACTGGGACAGGGGGAAACTATGGCTACACCTTC. Its translation is CASSTGTGGNYGYTF.

V usage is TRBV5-1 and J usage is TRBJ2-7; D is possibly TRBD2 (6 bases). The length of the CDR3 is 12 residues. Germline V gene data show CDR1 as SGHRS and CDR2 as YFSETQ. V was trimmed by 2 bases and J by 4 bases, leaving 7 bases between them. CDR3 in amino acids: CASSLGGYEQYF. CDR3 sequence (DNA): TGCGCCAGCAGCTTAGGAGGGTACGAGCAGTACTTC.

CDR3 amino acids: CASSLVGGGVYNEQFF. The CDR3 DNA is TGCGCCAGCAGCTTGGTTGGGGGAGGGGTTTACAATGAGCAGTTCTTC. The chain joins TRBV5-1 to TRBJ2-1, with 7 nucleotides matching TRBD2. This CDR3 spans 16 amino acids. Germline-derived CDR1 and CDR2 are SGHRS and YFSETQ. V lost 0 bases, J lost 4 bases, and 7 bases stayed unmatched.

The V gene is TRBV27, the J gene TRBJ1-3; 8 bases align to TRBD1. There are 14 residues in the CDR3. Per germline, CDR1 MNHEY and CDR2 SMNVEV (reference sequence). Trimming took 10 bases from V and 0 from J; bases not matched to a gene: 5. The chain's CDR3 is CANGDRRSGNTIYF. Written as DNA, the CDR3 is TGTGCCAACGGGGACAGGCGCTCTGGAAACACCATATATTTT.